Below, 24 T cell receptor beta chains from the same sample are listed, as sequenced in a study of control samples from healthy donors and cancer patients. The table came from immunoSEQ multiplex PCR; TCRdb's copy has only in-frame clones and leaves some out. The data show around 68,000 clones, roughly 80% seen once. Sequencing used PBMCs. These receptors all come from a woman in her forties or fifties with lung cancer.

V is TRBV24-1 and J is TRBJ2-3, with 10 positions matching TRBD2. The CDR3 length is 16 residues. V gave up 7 bases and J gave up 0 bases; unmatched junction bases: 6. Germline V CDR1 and CDR2: KGHDR, SFDVKD. This CDR3 reads CATRASGGYSTDTQYF. As DNA, the CDR3 is TGTGCCACCAGGGCTAGCGGGGGTTATAGCACAGATACGCAGTATTTT.

This clone was found a few times. V is TRBV3-1 (or the pseudogene TRBV3-2) and J is TRBJ1-5; 10 bases fit TRBD1. The CDR3 covers 16 residues. Germline trimming cut 0 bases from V and 6 bases from J; bases unmatched to any gene: 5. Germline values: CDR1 LGHDT, CDR2 YNNKEL (reference sequence). CDR3 nucleotides: TGTGCCAGCAGCCAAGATTCGGGACAGGGGACTCAGCCCCAGCATTTT. Translation gives CASSQDSGQGTQPQHF.

This chain links TRBV29-1 with TRBJ1-1; D is undetermined. The CDR3 loop spans 14 amino acids. In germline, CDR1 is SQVTM, CDR2 ANQGSEA. The V end lost 1 base, the J end lost 0 bases, and 9 bases lay between the germline ends. The CDR3 sequence is CSVEVRGLNTEAFF. The CDR3 DNA reads TGCAGCGTTGAAGTCAGAGGGTTGAACACTGAAGCTTTCTTT.

The CDR3 protein is CSASTLGTVDNSPLHF. CDR3 nucleotides: TGCAGTGCTAGTACCCTTGGGACAGTGGATAATTCACCCCTCCACTTT. The chain links TRBV20-1 to TRBJ1-6; 7 positions agree with TRBD1. With V trimmed by 3 bases and J by 5 bases, 10 bases remained unmatched. Germline values: CDR1 DFQATT, CDR2 SNEGSKA (reference sequence). The CDR3 totals 16 residues.

V is TRBV18 and J is TRBJ2-7; no firm D call. V lost 3 bases, J lost 0 bases, and 12 bases lay in between. The germline V gene has CDR1 KGHSH and CDR2 LQKENI. The CDR3 spans 15 residues. The DNA for the CDR3 is TGTGCCAGCTCACCCGTAAGCAAGAGCTCCTACGAGCAGTACTTC. Translated: CASSPVSKSSYEQYF.

The chain couples TRBV18 to TRBJ2-6; D unclear. V lost 5 bases and J lost 4, with 15 bases in between. Germline V gene data show CDR1 as KGHSH and CDR2 as LQKENI. This CDR3 has 16 amino acids. The CDR3 loop is CASSSSQSRGANVLTF. The CDR3 DNA reads TGTGCCAGCTCATCGTCGCAGTCAAGGGGGGCCAACGTCCTGACTTTC.

This rearrangement joins TRBV19 to TRBJ1-1; D unclear. In germline, CDR1 is LNHDA, CDR2 SQIVND (reference sequence). The CDR3 is 13 amino acids. V lost 3 bases, J lost 1 base, and 6 bases lay in between. The DNA for the CDR3 is TGTGCCAGTAGTATTCTAGGGAACACTGAAGCTTTCTTT. This gives the protein CASSILGNTEAFF.

In its sample, this clone was seen a few times. The chain is built from TRBV27 and TRBJ2-3; unclear D gene. Between the trimmed V and J ends, which lost 8 bases and 2 bases, there was a span of 8 bases. The CDR3 length is 12 residues. Looked up from germline, CDR1 is MNHEY and CDR2 is SMNVEV (reference sequence). The CDR3 reads CASRAATDTQYF. The CDR3 nucleotides are TGTGCCAGCCGCGCGGCCACAGATACGCAGTATTTT.

This CDR3 is CASSFGSEQYF. The CDR3, as DNA: TGTGCCAGCAGTTTTGGGAGCGAGCAGTACTTC. The chain carries TRBV12-3 or TRBV12-4 and TRBJ2-7; D perhaps matches TRBD2 (5 bases). The CDR3 totals 11 residues. Trimming removed 3 bases from V and 6 bases from J, with 6 bases in between.

V and J are TRBV6-5 and TRBJ1-1; D is perhaps TRBD1 (5 bases). There are 15 residues in the CDR3. V was cut by 3 bases and J by 6 bases, with 17 bases left in between. Germline CDR1 reads MNHEY; CDR2 reads SVGAGI. CDR3 amino acids: CASSYPGKGVAEAFF. CDR3 nucleotide sequence: TGTGCCAGCAGTTATCCCGGTAAAGGGGTGGCTGAAGCTTTCTTT.

The table lists this clone with a count of one. This sequence joins TRBV12-3 or TRBV12-4 and TRBJ1-1; perhaps TRBD1 as D (5 bases). The V end was cut by 2 bases, the J end by 5 bases, with 9 bases between. The CDR3 is made up of 13 amino acids. The CDR3 DNA reads as TGTGCCAGCAGTTTAATCCAGGGAACTGAAGCTTTCTTT. Translation: CASSLIQGTEAFF.

The CDR3 spells CASSQAATPEAFF. The CDR3, as DNA: TGTGCCAGCAGCCAAGCAGCAACACCTGAAGCTTTCTTT. The chain employs TRBV4-2 and TRBJ1-1; D unclear. The CDR3 extends over 13 amino acids. The germline CDR1 and CDR2 sequences are LGHNA and YNFKEQ. Trimming stripped 1 base from V and 6 bases from J, with 9 bases between.

V usage is TRBV28 and J usage is TRBJ1-2; D gene uncertain. CDR1 and CDR2 from the germline V gene are MDHEN and SYDVKM. The CDR3 consists of 12 residues. The V end lost 4 bases, the J end lost 2 bases, and 5 bases lay between the germline ends. As DNA, the CDR3 is TGTGCCAGCAGTTCGACAAACTATGGCTACACCTTC. This sequence encodes CASSSTNYGYTF.

This clone has just a few counts. V and J are TRBV6-5 and TRBJ1-2; 7 bases line up with TRBD1. J gave up 11 bases and V 6 bases, and 15 bases lay outside the gene matches. The CDR3 contains 14 residues. Per the germline V gene, CDR1 is MNHEY and CDR2 is SVGAGI. CDR3 sequence (DNA): TGTGCCAGCAGGATCGGACAGGTCAAATGGAGGTACACCTTC. Its translation: CASRIGQVKWRYTF.

The chain links TRBV29-1 to TRBJ1-2; 10 nucleotides match TRBD1. Unmatched junction bases numbered 14, after V lost 5 bases and J lost 8 bases. Germline V gene data show CDR1 as SQVTM and CDR2 as ANQGSEA. The CDR3 is 15 amino acids. The CDR3 region has the DNA TGCAGCGTTCGGACAGGGGGAGTGGACGGAGGGGGCTACACCTTC. This sequence encodes CSVRTGGVDGGGYTF.

V usage is TRBV5-1 and J usage is TRBJ2-1; 8 bases fit TRBD1. From germline, CDR1 is SGHRS and CDR2 YFSETQ. After removal of 0 bases from V and 8 bases from J, the junction contained 4 bases not matched to a gene. The CDR3 is 14 amino acids. CDR3 loop: CASSLGGQGDEQFF. The DNA for the CDR3 is TGCGCCAGCAGCTTGGGCGGACAGGGCGATGAGCAGTTCTTC.

This clone was detected once. The genes are TRBV28 and TRBJ1-1; D unresolved. Germline values: CDR1 MDHEN, CDR2 SYDVKM. The CDR3 is made up of 16 amino acids. Trimming shortened V by 4 bases and J by 5 bases, and 20 bases separated the two germline ends. DNA of the CDR3: TGTGCCAGCAGTTCTCTTGGAGTACAGAGTGGAACTGAAGCTTTCTTT. Translating gives CASSSLGVQSGTEAFF.

V and J are TRBV6-1 and TRBJ1-6; no clear D. This CDR3 comprises 14 residues. V was trimmed by 3 bases and J by 8 bases, leaving 11 bases between them. Germline-derived CDR1 and CDR2 are MNHNS and SASEGT. CDR3 in amino acids: CASSDSKDYSPLHF. As DNA, the CDR3 is TGTGCCAGCAGTGACAGTAAAGATTATTCACCCCTCCACTTT.

The chain has TRBV27 and TRBJ1-1; 7 positions agree with TRBD1. Losses at the gene ends were 5 bases for V and 0 bases for J; bases not matched to a gene: 6. This CDR3 is built from 15 residues. CDR1 and CDR2 (germline): MNHEY, SMNVEV (reference sequence). CDR3 DNA: TGTGCCAGCAGTCCCCGGACAGGCCTGAACACTGAAGCTTTCTTT. Protein: CASSPRTGLNTEAFF.

The chain has TRBV5-4 and TRBJ1-2; D is undetermined. The CDR3 sequence is 14 residues long. Deletions cut 0 bases from V and 4 bases from J, with 10 bases between. CDR1 is SGHNT, CDR2 YYREEE, per germline (reference sequence). This CDR3 is CASSLGQDSYGYTF. The DNA for the CDR3 is TGTGCCAGCAGCTTGGGGCAAGATTCCTATGGCTACACCTTC. The complete variable domain, with remaining parts taken from reference TRBV5-4 and TRBJ1-2, reads ETGVTQSPTHLIKTRGQQVTLRCSSQSGHNTVSWYQQALGQGPQFIFQYYREEENGRGNFPPRFSGLQFPNYSSELNVNALELDDSALYLCASSLGQDSYGYTFGSGTRLTVV.

The V gene is TRBV6-8, the J gene TRBJ2-4; D unresolved. Germline CDR1 is MNHGY and CDR2 is SAAAGT. V was trimmed by 10 bases and J by 0 bases, leaving 22 bases between them. The CDR3 is made up of 17 amino acids. CDR3 DNA sequence: TGTGCCACTTTTAGCTCCAAGCCACGTATAGCCAAAAACATTCAGTACTTC. It translates to CATFSSKPRIAKNIQYF.

V is TRBV7-2 and J is TRBJ2-7, with D unclear. V lost 3 bases and J lost 0, with 3 bases in between. CDR1 is SGHTA and CDR2 is FQGNSA in the germline V gene. The CDR3 runs to 12 residues. The CDR3 nucleotides read TGTGCCAGCAGCTTGAACTCCTACGAGCAGTACTTC. Translation: CASSLNSYEQYF.

This clone came up a few times. The genes are TRBV4-3 and TRBJ1-2, with D perhaps matching TRBD1 (5 bases). Trimming took off 1 base at V and 3 bases at J, with 15 bases between the two ends. Germline V lookup: CDR1 LGHNA, CDR2 YSLEER. The CDR3 is 16 amino acids. The CDR3: CASSQGPKGVDYGYTF. CDR3 in DNA: TGCGCCAGCAGCCAAGGCCCAAAAGGGGTTGACTATGGCTACACCTTC.

A remark on this clone: The sample carries other DNA sequences with the same CDR3. J is TRBJ1-1 and V is TRBV20-1; the D is unclear. This CDR3 is built from 11 residues. Trimming took 6 bases from V and 3 from J, leaving 8 bases between them. Germline CDR1 is DFQATT and CDR2 is SNEGSKA (reference sequence). The CDR3 here is CSAEVHTEAFF. The DNA for the CDR3 is TGCAGTGCCGAGGTTCACACTGAAGCTTTCTTT.